This T cell receptor beta chain was sequenced in a study of cytomegalovirus exposure and HLA in healthy donors. Notes on this clone: Its specificity is not known.

Regarding the study as a whole: Several V segments, TRBV6-2 and TRBV6-3 among them, could not be told apart and were dropped.

The PCR employed 60 Vbeta primers together with 13 Jbeta primers. Clones were sequenced by immunoSEQ multiplex PCR, and TCRdb holds only the in-frame ones, with some missing. The table for this sample gives roughly 120,000 clones. V lost 0 bases and J 3 bases, leaving 12 bases between the germline ends. Per the germline V gene, CDR1 is MDHEN and CDR2 is SYDVKM. This CDR3 has 16 residues. The chain is built from TRBV28 and TRBJ1-5; D call uncertain. Sequencing input: PBMCs. The clonotype originates from a man aged 35 to 55 in good health and CMV-seronegative. CDR3 amino acids: CASSLWGEGNNQPQHF. The CDR3 DNA sequence: TGTGCCAGCAGTTTATGGGGTGAGGGAAACAATCAGCCCCAGCATTTT.